Detailed here is one TCR beta chain. The sample is drawn from a study of blood T cell repertoires in COVID-19. CDR1 is LNHDA, CDR2 SQIVND, per germline (reference sequence). This CDR3 has 13 residues. The V end lost 3 bases, the J end lost 8 bases, and 13 bases lay between the germline ends. The assay was immunoSEQ multiplex PCR, and TCRdb's table has in-frame clones only and misses some. The sample includes around 390,000 clones, roughly 89% of them seen just once. The source is a woman in her forties or fifties who had recovered from COVID-19. Sequenced material: PBMCs or T cells enriched from blood (not recorded which). V gene TRBV19 combines with J gene TRBJ1-2; possibly TRBD1 for D (5 bases). The CDR3 sequence is CASSMGQGNGYTF. The CDR3 region has the DNA TGTGCCAGTAGTATGGGCCAGGGCAACGGCTACACCTTC. The full variable domain, in which reference TRBV19 and TRBJ1-2 provide the parts outside the CDR3, is DGGITQSPKYLFRKEGQNVTLSCEQNLNHDAMYWYRQDPGQGLRLIYYSQIVNDFQKGDIAEGYSVSREKKESFPLTVTSAQKNPTAFYLCASSMGQGNGYTFGSGTRLTVV.